The sequence of this TCR beta chain was determined in a study of molecular identifiers for immune sequencing clone quantification. The sample holds many counts of this clonotype. Its specificity is not known. Bulk TCR libraries were made with methods that had been previously described and with listed TCR primers. TCRdb reprocessed the PCR reads via MiXCR and lists one record per CDR3 protein. The table shows around 470,000 distinct CDR3 sequences, with 20% to 25% occurring only once. Input for naive CD8 libraries was about 18,000 to 1,000,000 sorted cells; the RNA fraction used was 10%, 30% or 50%. The CDR3 runs 15 residues. V was shortened by 5 bases and J by 0 bases, with 14 bases between the two germline ends. The germline V gene has CDR1 DFQATT and CDR2 SNEGSKA (reference sequence). Whole-study results and caveats: Shared barcodes on identical TCR molecules could underestimate the sizes of highly expanded clones.

Sequencing was done on a sample of naive CD8+ T cells from blood, with Jurkat cell RNA spiked in. Regarding subset: FACS-sorted CD8+CD4-CCR7+CD45RA+ naive T cells. This clonotype was sampled from a human donor in good health. Some libraries in this study had Jurkat cell RNA spiked in. The chain combines TRBV20-1 with TRBJ2-4, with D perhaps TRBD1 (6 bases). This CDR3 is CSAHTGQSAKNIQYF. CDR3 DNA: TGCAGTGCTCACACGGGACAATCAGCCAAAAACATTCAGTACTTC.